The T cell receptor beta chain under discussion was sequenced for a study of T cells after yellow fever vaccination. Study-level points and caveats: The secondary T-cell response peaked on day 5, not day 15, but was weaker.

From the 5' RACE reads, TCRdb called clonotypes with MiXCR, one entry per CDR3 protein. The table shows approximately 580,000 distinct CDR3 sequences, with about 15% occurring only once. Of note for this clonotype: Its antigen is unknown.

Germline V CDR1 and CDR2: LGHDT, YNNKEL (reference sequence). The CDR3 totals 15 residues. With 3 bases removed from V and 0 bases from J, the gap between germline ends came to 11 bases. The chain recombines TRBV3-1 with TRBJ1-2; D remains ambiguous. This TCR was recovered from a man aged 18 to 35 who received the YFV17D yellow fever vaccine. The input for sequencing was PBMCs, taken more than 4 days after the first yellow fever vaccination. Written as DNA, the CDR3 is TGTGCCAGCAGCCAGGAGAAGTTAGCTAACTATGGCTACACCTTC. Its translation: CASSQEKLANYGYTF.